These T cell receptor beta chains were read from a single sample in a study of identical twins. TCRdb passed the 5' RACE reads through MiXCR, listing each CDR3 protein once. The table has about 700,000 distinct CDR3 sequences, approximately 6% seen once; the top ten hold around 1.9%. The specimen was naive T cells sorted from blood. All receptors come from a man between 18 and 29 years old in good health. Both conserved end residues are part of each CDR3. The D gene is left open where the match is weak. Part of the rows lack a size; the others show once, few, many or a class for expanded clones.

TRBV20-1	TRBD1	TRBJ2-5	many	CSAGQGIRETQYF	TGCAGTGCTGGACAGGGAATAAGGGAGACCCAGTACTTC
TRBV6-5	-	TRBJ1-1	few	CASSLHENTEAFF	TGTGCCAGCAGTTTGCACGAGAACACTGAAGCTTTCTTT
TRBV6-5	TRBD1	TRBJ2-1	-	CASSYSGTGEEQFF	TGTGCCAGCAGTTACTCAGGGACAGGGGAAGAGCAGTTCTTC
TRBV12-3/TRBV12-4	TRBD2	TRBJ2-1	many	CAISEGTSGRQGDEQFF	TGTGCCATTTCCGAGGGGACTAGCGGGAGGCAGGGGGATGAGCAGTTCTTC
TRBV30	TRBD1	TRBJ2-5	many	CAWSGQGGWLETQYF	TGTGCCTGGAGTGGACAAGGGGGCTGGTTAGAGACCCAGTACTTC
TRBV20-1	-	TRBJ2-3	many	CSASLRESTDTQYF	TGCAGTGCTAGTCTACGGGAGAGCACAGATACGCAGTATTTT
TRBV29-1	TRBD1	TRBJ2-7	many	CSVRDRPYEQYF	TGCAGCGTCCGGGACAGACCCTACGAGCAGTACTTC
TRBV20-1	-	TRBJ2-1	many	CSAREGSGHYNEQFF	TGCAGTGCTAGAGAGGGGAGCGGCCACTACAATGAGCAGTTCTTC
TRBV4-1	-	TRBJ1-1	-	CASSQEGGAGAEAFF	TGCGCCAGCAGCCAAGAGGGAGGGGCAGGGGCTGAAGCTTTCTTT
TRBV19	-	TRBJ1-5	few	CASTPEGQPQHF	TGTGCCAGTACCCCAGAGGGCCAGCCCCAGCATTTT
TRBV12-3/TRBV12-4	-	TRBJ2-4	few	CASSFEAVAKNIQYF	TGTGCCAGCAGTTTCGAGGCCGTGGCCAAAAACATTCAGTACTTC
TRBV25-1	TRBD2	TRBJ2-1	many	CASRLAGGGEQFF	TGTGCCAGCCGGCTAGCGGGAGGAGGGGAGCAGTTCTTC
TRBV18	-	TRBJ2-5	-	CASSRSDTQETQYF	TGTGCCAGCTCACGATCGGACACCCAAGAGACCCAGTACTTC
TRBV27	-	TRBJ1-5	many	CASSFGLSNQPQHF	TGTGCCAGCAGTTTCGGGCTTAGCAATCAGCCCCAGCATTTT
TRBV15	-	TRBJ2-7	-	CATSRAGETYEQYF	TGTGCCACCAGCAGAGCAGGGGAGACCTACGAGCAGTACTTC
TRBV28	-	TRBJ2-3	many	CASSFEGRRFTDTQYF	TGTGCCAGCAGTTTCGAAGGGAGAAGGTTCACAGATACGCAGTATTTT
TRBV10-3	TRBD2	TRBJ2-7	many	CAINPTGLAGDEQYF	TGTGCCATCAACCCCACGGGACTAGCGGGAGACGAGCAGTACTTC
TRBV20-1	TRBD1	TRBJ2-6	-	CSASAQGASGANVLTF	TGCAGTGCTTCAGCCCAGGGGGCCTCTGGGGCCAACGTCCTGACTTTC
TRBV7-3	-	TRBJ2-5	-	CASSPGGRSQETQYF	TGTGCCAGCAGCCCCGGGGGCAGAAGCCAAGAGACCCAGTACTTC
TRBV18	TRBD1	TRBJ2-1	few	CASSPPGQLGNEQFF	TGTGCCAGCTCACCCCCGGGACAGTTGGGCAATGAGCAGTTCTTC
TRBV20-1	TRBD2	TRBJ2-3	many	CSARALAAGVGTDTQYF	TGCAGTGCTAGAGCCCTAGCGGCGGGAGTAGGTACAGATACGCAGTATTTT
TRBV11-1	-	TRBJ2-3	few	CASSLARRGTDTQYF	TGTGCCAGCAGCTTGGCTAGGCGGGGAACAGATACGCAGTATTTT
TRBV15	-	TRBJ1-2	few	CATSRETAYGYTF	TGTGCCACCAGCAGAGAAACAGCCTATGGCTACACCTTC
TRBV3-1	-	TRBJ1-4	many	CASSQGGTSGEKLFF	TGTGCCAGCAGCCAAGGAGGGACCTCAGGGGAAAAACTGTTTTTT
TRBV5-1	-	TRBJ2-2	few	CASSLADRGITGELFF	TGCGCCAGCAGCTTGGCCGATCGGGGAATCACCGGGGAGCTGTTTTTT
TRBV21-1	-	TRBJ2-1	many	CASSNSGSGVYNEQFF	TGTGCCAGCAGCAATAGTGGTAGCGGGGTCTACAATGAGCAGTTCTTC
TRBV27	-	TRBJ2-6	-	CASSFSISGANVLTF	TGTGCCAGCAGTTTCTCAATTTCTGGGGCCAACGTCCTGACTTTC
TRBV29-1	TRBD2	TRBJ2-1	many	CSSGLAVNEQFF	TGCAGCTCAGGACTAGCGGTTAATGAGCAGTTCTTC
TRBV20-1	TRBD1	TRBJ1-2	many	CSADDRGPGYTF	TGCAGTGCTGACGACAGGGGGCCTGGCTACACCTTC
TRBV14	-	TRBJ2-1	-	CASRKTGDNEQFF	TGTGCCAGCAGAAAAACAGGAGACAATGAGCAGTTCTTC
TRBV11-2	TRBD2	TRBJ2-1	-	CASSFNLAGGPPNEQFF	TGTGCCAGCAGCTTCAATCTAGCGGGAGGGCCACCCAATGAGCAGTTCTTC
TRBV12-5	-	TRBJ1-1	few	CASGQGTEAFF	TGTGCTAGTGGCCAGGGCACTGAAGCTTTCTTT
TRBV6-1	-	TRBJ2-2	many	CATFGSLNTGELFF	TGTGCCACTTTCGGCAGCCTGAACACCGGGGAGCTGTTTTTT
TRBV12-3/TRBV12-4	TRBD1	TRBJ2-1	few	CASSRTGEPYNEQFF	TGTGCCAGCAGTCGGACAGGGGAGCCCTACAATGAGCAGTTCTTC
TRBV24-1	TRBD1	TRBJ2-2	-	CATSEYRGTNTGELFF	TGTGCCACCAGTGAGTACAGGGGAACGAACACCGGGGAGCTGTTTTTT
TRBV6-5	-	TRBJ2-2	many	CASSNRDFNTGELFF	TGTGCCAGCAGTAACCGGGACTTCAACACCGGGGAGCTGTTTTTT
TRBV10-3	-	TRBJ2-1	many	CAIGTNTRGGNEQFF	TGTGCCATCGGAACTAACACCCGAGGGGGGAATGAGCAGTTCTTC
TRBV27	-	TRBJ2-7	many	CASSSHAQGGNRYF	TGTGCCAGCAGTTCCCATGCCCAGGGAGGTAATAGGTACTTC
TRBV29-1	-	TRBJ2-1	many	CSVDIRSEQFF	TGCAGCGTTGACATCCGGTCCGAGCAGTTCTTC
TRBV6-2/TRBV6-3	-	TRBJ2-7	few	CASKPPTNSYEQYF	TGTGCCAGCAAACCTCCGACTAACTCCTACGAGCAGTACTTC
TRBV20-1	TRBD2	TRBJ2-7	few	CSASSLAGTSYEQYF	TGCAGTGCCTCCTCCCTAGCGGGAACCTCCTACGAGCAGTACTTC
TRBV5-1	-	TRBJ2-7	many	CASSLRFNGEQYF	TGCGCCAGCAGCTTGCGGTTTAATGGCGAGCAGTACTTC